A selection of T cell receptor beta chains follows, all from one sample in a study of shared clonotypes between healthy human individuals. Profiled with immunoSEQ multiplex PCR; TCRdb holds only in-frame clones, not every one. The sample holds some 740,000 clones, about 92% seen once. Sequenced sample: naive CD8+ T cells sorted from blood. The receptors originated from a man aged 30 to 45 in good health. Each CDR3 is given with its conserved first and last residue. Fields, in order: clone size, V gene, J gene, D gene, CDR3 DNA, CDR3 protein. The D gene is left open where the match is weak. Expanded clones get a size class; other rows say once, few or many, or leave the size out.

clone_size: -
v_call: TRBV27
j_call: TRBJ2-1
d_call: -
cdr3_nt: TGTGCCAGCAGTTCAACGGGGCCAGGATACAATGAGCAGTTCTTC
cdr3_aa: CASSSTGPGYNEQFF

clone_size: -
v_call: TRBV9
j_call: TRBJ2-3
d_call: -
cdr3_nt: TGTGCCAGCAGCACAAACATAGATACGCAGTATTTT
cdr3_aa: CASSTNIDTQYF

clone_size: -
v_call: TRBV7-6
j_call: TRBJ2-3
d_call: -
cdr3_nt: TGTGCCAGCAGCGTCCGAGTGGGACACCTCACAGATACGCAGTATTTT
cdr3_aa: CASSVRVGHLTDTQYF

clone_size: -
v_call: TRBV7-6
j_call: TRBJ1-5
d_call: -
cdr3_nt: TGTGCCAGCAGCTTAACGGGAAGTCAGCCCCAGCATTTT
cdr3_aa: CASSLTGSQPQHF

clone_size: -
v_call: TRBV27
j_call: TRBJ2-7
d_call: TRBD2
cdr3_nt: TGTGCCAGCAGTTCAACCTTTCTAGCGGGAGGCGAGCAGTACTTC
cdr3_aa: CASSSTFLAGGEQYF

clone_size: -
v_call: TRBV4-1
j_call: TRBJ2-1
d_call: -
cdr3_nt: TGCGCCAGCAGCCAAGATTCAGCGTTGGGTAAATATGAGCAGTTCTTC
cdr3_aa: CASSQDSALGKYEQFF

clone_size: -
v_call: TRBV10-3
j_call: TRBJ2-1
d_call: TRBD2
cdr3_nt: TGTGCCATCAGTGACCCAGCGGGAGACTCCTACAATGAGCAGTTCTTC
cdr3_aa: CAISDPAGDSYNEQFF

clone_size: -
v_call: TRBV5-6
j_call: TRBJ2-1
d_call: TRBD2
cdr3_nt: TGTGCCAGCAGCGCCCAGACTAGCGGGAGGTTCAATGAGCAGTTCTTC
cdr3_aa: CASSAQTSGRFNEQFF

clone_size: once
v_call: TRBV27
j_call: TRBJ2-7
d_call: -
cdr3_nt: TGTGCCAGCAGTTCAGGGATTTTCTACGAGCAGTACTTC
cdr3_aa: CASSSGIFYEQYF

clone_size: -
v_call: TRBV27
j_call: TRBJ2-3
d_call: TRBD2
cdr3_nt: TGTGCCAGCAGTTTTCTGAGCGGGAGCCCAGATACGCAGTATTTT
cdr3_aa: CASSFLSGSPDTQYF

clone_size: -
v_call: TRBV9
j_call: TRBJ2-1
d_call: -
cdr3_nt: TGTGCCAGCAGCGTAGCTTTAACTAGGGGGTCTGAGCAGTTCTTC
cdr3_aa: CASSVALTRGSEQFF

clone_size: -
v_call: TRBV29-1
j_call: TRBJ1-2
d_call: -
cdr3_nt: TGCAGCGTCAACGGGGGGCGGGCCTATGGCTACACCTTC
cdr3_aa: CSVNGGRAYGYTF

clone_size: -
v_call: TRBV11-2
j_call: TRBJ1-1
d_call: -
cdr3_nt: TGTGCCAGCAGCCCAGGGAACAGGAACACTGAAGCTTTCTTT
cdr3_aa: CASSPGNRNTEAFF

clone_size: -
v_call: TRBV7-3
j_call: TRBJ2-7
d_call: TRBD1
cdr3_nt: TGTGCCAGCAGCGAGGACAGGGGCCACGAGCAGTACTTC
cdr3_aa: CASSEDRGHEQYF

clone_size: -
v_call: TRBV15
j_call: TRBJ2-1
d_call: -
cdr3_nt: TGTGCCACCAGCGGTCAGACAGGGAGGAATGAGCAGTTCTTC
cdr3_aa: CATSGQTGRNEQFF

clone_size: -
v_call: TRBV15
j_call: TRBJ2-2
d_call: -
cdr3_nt: TGTGCCACCAGCAGAGTAAATCCTAGAAACACCGGGGAGCTGTTTTTT
cdr3_aa: CATSRVNPRNTGELFF

clone_size: -
v_call: TRBV5-4
j_call: TRBJ1-1
d_call: TRBD1
cdr3_nt: TGTGCCAGCAGCTTGCCCCGGACAGGGATGAACACTGAAGCTTTCTTT
cdr3_aa: CASSLPRTGMNTEAFF

clone_size: -
v_call: TRBV11-2
j_call: TRBJ1-5
d_call: -
cdr3_nt: TGTGCCAGCAGCTGGATCGACAGGAGCAATCAGCCCCAGCATTTT
cdr3_aa: CASSWIDRSNQPQHF

clone_size: -
v_call: TRBV27
j_call: TRBJ1-1
d_call: -
cdr3_nt: TGTGCCAGCAGTTTATCGCACATGAGAACTGAAGCTTTCTTT
cdr3_aa: CASSLSHMRTEAFF

clone_size: -
v_call: TRBV14
j_call: TRBJ2-1
d_call: TRBD2
cdr3_nt: TGTGCCAGCAGCCAAGAGGGACTAGCGGTCGACAATGAGCAGTTCTTC
cdr3_aa: CASSQEGLAVDNEQFF

clone_size: -
v_call: TRBV5-1
j_call: TRBJ2-6
d_call: TRBD1
cdr3_nt: TGCGCCAGCAGCTTGGTTTTTGGGGACAGCTTCTCTGGGGCCAACGTCCTGACTTTC
cdr3_aa: CASSLVFGDSFSGANVLTF

clone_size: few
v_call: TRBV6-6
j_call: TRBJ2-5
d_call: -
cdr3_nt: TGTGCCAGCAGTTACTCGATGGCCCAGTACTTC
cdr3_aa: CASSYSMAQYF

clone_size: -
v_call: TRBV19
j_call: TRBJ2-7
d_call: TRBD2
cdr3_nt: TGTGCCAGTGCGACTAGCGGGGCTTCCTACGAGCAGTACTTC
cdr3_aa: CASATSGASYEQYF

clone_size: -
v_call: TRBV28
j_call: TRBJ2-2
d_call: TRBD2
cdr3_nt: TGTGCCAGCAGTTTAACTAGCGGGAACACCGGGGAGCTGTTTTTT
cdr3_aa: CASSLTSGNTGELFF

clone_size: once
v_call: TRBV27
j_call: TRBJ2-2
d_call: TRBD2
cdr3_nt: TGTGCCAGCAGTTTATTTTCAGCGGGAGGTTCCACCGGGGAGCTGTTTTTT
cdr3_aa: CASSLFSAGGSTGELFF